The present T cell receptor (beta chain) was sequenced within a study of blood T cell repertoires in COVID-19. The CDR3 length is 15 residues. The J segment lost 4 bases and the V segment lost 8 bases, leaving 10 bases of the junction unmatched. Per the germline V gene, CDR1 is SGHTA and CDR2 is FQGNSA. Repertoires were generated with immunoSEQ multiplex PCR, while TCRdb's copy carries only in-frame clones and drops some. The sample lists around 100,000 clones; over 85% were seen once. The specimen was peripheral blood. The genes are TRBV7-2 and TRBJ2-3; TRBD2 aligns across 9 bases. This clonotype was obtained from an elderly woman in a cohort sampled during active COVID-19. CDR3 residues: CASRIAGVAPDTQYF. CDR3 nucleotides: TGTGCCAGCCGGATAGCGGGAGTCGCACCAGATACGCAGTATTTT.